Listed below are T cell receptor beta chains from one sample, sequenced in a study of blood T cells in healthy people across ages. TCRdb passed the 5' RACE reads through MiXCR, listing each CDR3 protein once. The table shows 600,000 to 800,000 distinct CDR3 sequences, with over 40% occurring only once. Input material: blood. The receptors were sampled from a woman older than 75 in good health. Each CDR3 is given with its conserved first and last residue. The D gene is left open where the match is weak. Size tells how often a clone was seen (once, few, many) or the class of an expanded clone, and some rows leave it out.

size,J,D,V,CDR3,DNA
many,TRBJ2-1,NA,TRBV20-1,CSPWGARSYNEQFF,TGCAGCCCTTGGGGGGCCCGCTCCTACAATGAGCAGTTCTTC
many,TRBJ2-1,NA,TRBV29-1,CSANGAPGIGNYNEQFF,TGCAGCGCAAATGGAGCCCCAGGGATAGGGAACTACAATGAGCAGTTCTTC
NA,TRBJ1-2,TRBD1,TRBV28,CASNSETGGILGGYTF,TGTGCCAGCAATAGTGAGACAGGGGGCATACTGGGTGGCTACACCTTC
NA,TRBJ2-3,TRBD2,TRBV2,CASSDLSGGATDTQYF,TGTGCCAGCAGTGATCTCAGCGGGGGGGCCACAGATACGCAGTATTTT
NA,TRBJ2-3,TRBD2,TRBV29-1,CSVGRGLGTDTQYF,TGCAGCGTTGGTAGGGGACTAGGCACAGATACGCAGTATTTT
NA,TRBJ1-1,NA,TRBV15,CATSSPLRDTEAFF,TGTGCCACCAGCAGCCCACTCCGGGACACTGAAGCTTTCTTT
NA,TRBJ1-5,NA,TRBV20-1,CSAPDTGRLPQHF,TGCAGTGCCCCGGACACCGGGAGACTCCCCCAGCATTTT
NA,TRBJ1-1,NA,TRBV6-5,CASSYSNLNTEAFF,TGTGCCAGCAGTTACTCGAATCTGAACACTGAAGCTTTCTTT
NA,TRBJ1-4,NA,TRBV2,CASLNEKLFF,TGTGCCAGCCTCAATGAAAAACTGTTTTTT
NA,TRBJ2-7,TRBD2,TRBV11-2,CASSLGLAGGSYEQYF,TGTGCCAGCAGCTTAGGACTAGCGGGAGGATCCTACGAGCAGTACTTC
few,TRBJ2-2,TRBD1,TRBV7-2,CASSYRTGTGELFF,TGTGCCAGCAGCTATAGGACAGGGACCGGGGAGCTGTTTTTT
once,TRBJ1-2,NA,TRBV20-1,CSARDLSGYTF,TGCAGTGCTAGAGATCTCTCTGGCTACACCTTC
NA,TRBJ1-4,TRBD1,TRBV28,CASSPLGWTGGSEKLFF,TGTGCCAGCAGCCCCCTAGGGTGGACAGGGGGAAGTGAAAAACTGTTTTTT
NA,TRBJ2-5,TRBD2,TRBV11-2,CASSQSASGTQETQYF,TGTGCCAGCAGCCAGAGCGCTAGCGGGACCCAAGAGACCCAGTACTTC
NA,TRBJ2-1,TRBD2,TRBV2,CASSPGLAGTDEQFF,TGTGCCAGCAGCCCGGGACTAGCGGGTACGGATGAGCAGTTCTTC
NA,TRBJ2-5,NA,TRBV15,CATSRDQGQETQYF,TGTGCCACCAGCAGAGATCAGGGCCAAGAGACCCAGTACTTC
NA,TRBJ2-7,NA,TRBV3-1,CASSQGRSNEQYF,TGTGCCAGCAGCCAAGGCCGGAGTAATGAGCAGTACTTC
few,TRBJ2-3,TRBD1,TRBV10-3,CTISELGQGYADTQYF,TGTACCATCAGTGAGTTGGGACAGGGGTACGCAGATACGCAGTATTTT
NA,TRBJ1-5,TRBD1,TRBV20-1,CSARGVGTGGFSNQPQHF,TGCAGTGCTAGAGGAGTCGGGACAGGGGGCTTTAGCAATCAGCCCCAGCATTTT
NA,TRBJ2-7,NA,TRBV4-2,CASSQNPRRYEQYF,TGTGCCAGCAGCCAAAACCCCCGAAGGTACGAGCAGTACTTC
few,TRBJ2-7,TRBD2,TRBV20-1,CSARESPVSSGSFSYEQYF,TGCAGTGCTAGAGAGTCCCCCGTCTCTAGCGGGAGTTTCTCCTACGAGCAGTACTTC
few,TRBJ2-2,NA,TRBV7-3,CASSLDGVAANTGELFF,TGTGCCAGCAGCTTGGATGGCGTGGCAGCGAACACCGGGGAGCTGTTTTTT
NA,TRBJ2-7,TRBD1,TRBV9,CASSVETGVRGEQYF,TGTGCCAGCAGCGTAGAGACAGGGGTAAGGGGCGAGCAGTACTTC
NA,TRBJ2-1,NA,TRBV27,CASSVRGIRRAGKTNNKQFF,TGTGCCAGCAGCGTTAGGGGGATCAGACGAGCGGGGAAAACAAACAATAAGCAGTTCTTC
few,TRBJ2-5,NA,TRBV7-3,CASSPVGSANNEQYF,TGTGCCAGCAGCCCCGTGGGTAGCGCCAACAATGAGCAGTACTTC
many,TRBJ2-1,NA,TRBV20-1,CSARSAQGYEQFF,TGCAGTGCTAGATCCGCCCAGGGTTATGAGCAGTTCTTC
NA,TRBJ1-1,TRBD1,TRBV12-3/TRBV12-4,CASRGDRGTEAFF,TGTGCCAGCAGGGGGGACAGGGGCACTGAAGCTTTCTTT
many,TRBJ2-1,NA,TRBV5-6,CASSSSWSGRNEQFF,TGTGCCAGCAGCTCGTCCTGGAGCGGTAGAAATGAGCAGTTCTTC
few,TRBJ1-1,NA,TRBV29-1,CSAPRPGPNTEAFF,TGCAGCGCCCCCCGGCCAGGGCCGAACACTGAAGCTTTCTTT
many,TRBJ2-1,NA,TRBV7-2,CASSLILGEQFF,TGTGCCAGCAGCTTAATTTTGGGGGAGCAGTTCTTC
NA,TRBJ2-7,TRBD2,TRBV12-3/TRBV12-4,CASRTTSGGVPYEQYF,TGTGCCAGCAGGACGACTAGCGGGGGCGTGCCCTACGAGCAGTACTTC
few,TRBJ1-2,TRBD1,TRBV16,CASSPHEQGAGYTF,TGTGCCAGCAGCCCACATGAACAGGGGGCTGGCTACACCTTC
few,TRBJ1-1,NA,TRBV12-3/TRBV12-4,CASSYRAKDEAFF,TGTGCCAGCAGTTACCGGGCCAAGGATGAAGCTTTCTTT